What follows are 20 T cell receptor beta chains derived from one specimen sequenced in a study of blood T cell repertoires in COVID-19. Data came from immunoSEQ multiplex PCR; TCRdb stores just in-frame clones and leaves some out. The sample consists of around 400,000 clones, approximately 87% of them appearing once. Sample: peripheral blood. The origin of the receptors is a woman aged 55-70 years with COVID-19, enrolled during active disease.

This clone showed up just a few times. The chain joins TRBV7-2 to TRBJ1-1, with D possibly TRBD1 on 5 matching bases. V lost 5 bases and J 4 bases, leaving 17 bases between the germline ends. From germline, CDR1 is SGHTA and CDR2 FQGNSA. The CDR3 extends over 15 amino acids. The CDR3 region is CASSTYAGIGTEAFF. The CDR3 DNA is TGTGCCAGCAGCACATACGCAGGGATCGGCACTGAAGCTTTCTTT.

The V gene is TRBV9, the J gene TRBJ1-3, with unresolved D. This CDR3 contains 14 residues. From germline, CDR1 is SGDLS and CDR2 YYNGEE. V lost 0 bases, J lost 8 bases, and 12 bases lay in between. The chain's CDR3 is CASSVEVEKDTIYF. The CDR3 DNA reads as TGTGCCAGCAGCGTAGAGGTGGAGAAGGACACCATATATTTT.

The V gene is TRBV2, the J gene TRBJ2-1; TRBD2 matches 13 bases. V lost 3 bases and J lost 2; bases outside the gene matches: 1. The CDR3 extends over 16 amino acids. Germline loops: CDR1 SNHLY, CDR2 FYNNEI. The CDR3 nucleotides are TGTGCCAGCAGTGAGACTAGCGGGGGGACCTACAATGAGCAGTTCTTC. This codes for CASSETSGGTYNEQFF.

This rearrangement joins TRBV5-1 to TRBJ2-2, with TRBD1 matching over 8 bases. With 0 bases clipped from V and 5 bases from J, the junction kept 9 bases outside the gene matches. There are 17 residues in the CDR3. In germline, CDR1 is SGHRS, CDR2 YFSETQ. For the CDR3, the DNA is TGCGCCAGCAGCTTGGCCCCAGGGGGCACCGTTACCGGGGAGCTGTTTTTT. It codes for CASSLAPGGTVTGELFF.

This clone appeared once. The CDR3 loop reads CASSLGAEQFF. Written as DNA, the CDR3 is TGTGCCAGCAGCTTGGGGGCAGAGCAGTTCTTC. V usage is TRBV5-4 and J usage is TRBJ2-1; D is unclear. The CDR3 is made up of 11 amino acids. The germline gives CDR1 SGHNT, CDR2 YYREEE (reference sequence). V was clipped by 0 bases and J by 10 bases, with 5 bases between them.

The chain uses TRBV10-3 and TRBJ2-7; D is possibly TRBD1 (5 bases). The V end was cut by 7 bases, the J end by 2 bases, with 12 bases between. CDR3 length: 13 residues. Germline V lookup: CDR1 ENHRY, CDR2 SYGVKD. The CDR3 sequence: CAIKTDSPYEQYF. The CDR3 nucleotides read TGTGCCATCAAGACAGACAGTCCCTACGAGCAGTACTTC.

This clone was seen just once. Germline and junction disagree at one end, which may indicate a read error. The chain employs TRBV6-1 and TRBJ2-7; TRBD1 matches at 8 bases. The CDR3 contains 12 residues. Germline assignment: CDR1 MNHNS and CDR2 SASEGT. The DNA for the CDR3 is TGTGCCAGCAGTGAAGGCCGGACAGGGCCCAACTTC. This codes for CASSEGRTGPNF.

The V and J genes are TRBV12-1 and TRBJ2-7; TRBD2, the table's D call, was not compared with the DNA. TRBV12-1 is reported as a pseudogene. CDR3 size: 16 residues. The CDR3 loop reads CASSALAGNSSYEQYF. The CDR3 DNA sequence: TGTGCCAGCTCGGCGCTAGCGGGTAATAGCTCCTACGAGCAGTACTTC.

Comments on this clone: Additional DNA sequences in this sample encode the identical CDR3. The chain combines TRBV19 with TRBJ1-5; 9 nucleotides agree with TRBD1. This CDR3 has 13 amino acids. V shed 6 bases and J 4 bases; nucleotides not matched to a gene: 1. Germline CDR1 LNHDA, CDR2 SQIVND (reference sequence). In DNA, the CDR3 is TGTGCCAGTAGCGGGACAGGGAATCAGCCCCAGCATTTT. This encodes CASSGTGNQPQHF.

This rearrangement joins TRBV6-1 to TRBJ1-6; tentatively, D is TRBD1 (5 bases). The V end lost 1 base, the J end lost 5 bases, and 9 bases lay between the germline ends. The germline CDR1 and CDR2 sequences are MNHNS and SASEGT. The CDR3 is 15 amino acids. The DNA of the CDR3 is TGTGCCAGCAGTGAAGTGGGGCGTAATAATTCACCCCTCCACTTT. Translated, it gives CASSEVGRNNSPLHF.

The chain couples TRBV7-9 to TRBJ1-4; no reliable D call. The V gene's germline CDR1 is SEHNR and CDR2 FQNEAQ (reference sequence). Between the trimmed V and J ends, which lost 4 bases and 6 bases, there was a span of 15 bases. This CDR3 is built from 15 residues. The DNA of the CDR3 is TGTGCCAGCAGCTCTTATGACATATTTTATGAAAAACTGTTTTTT. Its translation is CASSSYDIFYEKLFF.

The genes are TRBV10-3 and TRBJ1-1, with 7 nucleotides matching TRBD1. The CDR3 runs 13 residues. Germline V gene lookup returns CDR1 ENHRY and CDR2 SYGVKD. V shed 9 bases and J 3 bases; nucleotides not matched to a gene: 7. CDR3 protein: CAIRGDRDTEAFF. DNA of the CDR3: TGTGCCATTAGGGGAGACAGGGACACTGAAGCTTTCTTT.

The CDR3 is CATSRTQRPGETQYF. Here the CDR3 DNA reads TGTGCCACCAGCAGGACCCAGCGACCCGGGGAGACCCAGTACTTC. V and J are TRBV15 and TRBJ2-5; D remains unclear. Germline CDR1 is LNHNV and CDR2 is YYDKDF (reference sequence). The CDR3 has 15 amino acids. V was pared by 3 bases and J by 5 bases, with 16 bases between.

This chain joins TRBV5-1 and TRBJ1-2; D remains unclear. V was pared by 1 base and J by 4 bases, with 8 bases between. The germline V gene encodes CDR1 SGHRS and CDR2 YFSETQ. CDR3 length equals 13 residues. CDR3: CASSLSGFYGYTF. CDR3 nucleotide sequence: TGCGCCAGCAGCTTGTCGGGATTCTATGGCTACACCTTC.

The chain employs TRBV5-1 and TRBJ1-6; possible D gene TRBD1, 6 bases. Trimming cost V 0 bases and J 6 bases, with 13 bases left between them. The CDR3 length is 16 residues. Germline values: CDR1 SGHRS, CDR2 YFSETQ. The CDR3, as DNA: TGCGCCAGCAGCTTGGTGGGGGCCGATCCTAATTCACCCCTCCACTTT. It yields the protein CASSLVGADPNSPLHF.

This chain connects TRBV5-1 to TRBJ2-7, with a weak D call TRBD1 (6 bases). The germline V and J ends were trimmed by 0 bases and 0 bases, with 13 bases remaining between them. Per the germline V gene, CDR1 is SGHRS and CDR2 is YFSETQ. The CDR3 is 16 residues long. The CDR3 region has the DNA TGCGCCAGCAGCTTGGGGGGGCAGGGACGCTCCTACGAGCAGTACTTC. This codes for CASSLGGQGRSYEQYF.

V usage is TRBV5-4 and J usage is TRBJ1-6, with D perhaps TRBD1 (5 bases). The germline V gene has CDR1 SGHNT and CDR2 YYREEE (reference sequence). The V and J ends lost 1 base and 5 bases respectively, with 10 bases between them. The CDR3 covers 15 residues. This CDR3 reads CASSLRQGNNSPLHF. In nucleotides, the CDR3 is TGTGCCAGCAGCTTGAGGCAGGGAAATAATTCACCCCTCCACTTT.

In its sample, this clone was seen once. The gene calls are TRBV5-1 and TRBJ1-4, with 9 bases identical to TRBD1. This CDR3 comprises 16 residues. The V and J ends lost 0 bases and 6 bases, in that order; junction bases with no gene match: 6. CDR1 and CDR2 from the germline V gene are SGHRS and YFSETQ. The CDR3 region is CASSLAGDRVDEKLFF. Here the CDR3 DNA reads TGCGCCAGCAGCTTGGCCGGGGACAGGGTGGATGAAAAACTGTTTTTT.

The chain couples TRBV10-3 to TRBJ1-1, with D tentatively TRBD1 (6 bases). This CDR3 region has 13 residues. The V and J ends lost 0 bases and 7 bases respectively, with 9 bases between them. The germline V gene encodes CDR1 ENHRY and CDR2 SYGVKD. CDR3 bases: TGTGCCATCAGTGAGTCGGCACAGGGTGAAGCTTTCTTT. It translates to CAISESAQGEAFF.

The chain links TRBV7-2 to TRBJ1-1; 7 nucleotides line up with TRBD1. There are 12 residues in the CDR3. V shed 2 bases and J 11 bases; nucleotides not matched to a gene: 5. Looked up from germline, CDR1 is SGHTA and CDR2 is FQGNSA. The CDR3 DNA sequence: TGTGCCAGCAGCTTACTTCTGACAGGGGCTTTCTTT. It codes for CASSLLLTGAFF. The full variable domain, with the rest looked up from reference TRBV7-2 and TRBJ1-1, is GAGVSQSPSNKVTEKGKDVELRCDPISGHTALYWYRQSLGQGLEFLIYFQGNSAPDKSGLPSDRFSAERTGGSVSTLTIQRTQQEDSAVYLCASSLLLTGAFFGQGTRLTVV.